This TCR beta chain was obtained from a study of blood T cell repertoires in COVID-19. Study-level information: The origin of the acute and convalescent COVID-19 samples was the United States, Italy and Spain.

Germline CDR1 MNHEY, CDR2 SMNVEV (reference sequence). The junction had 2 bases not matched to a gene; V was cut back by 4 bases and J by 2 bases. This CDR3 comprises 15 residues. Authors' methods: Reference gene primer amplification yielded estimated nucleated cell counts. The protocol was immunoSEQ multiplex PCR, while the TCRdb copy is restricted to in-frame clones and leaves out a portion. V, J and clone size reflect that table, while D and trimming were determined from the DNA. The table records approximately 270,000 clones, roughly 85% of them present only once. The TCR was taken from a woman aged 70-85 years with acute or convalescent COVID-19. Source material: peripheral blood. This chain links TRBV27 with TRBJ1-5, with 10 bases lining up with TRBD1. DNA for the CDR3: TGTGCCAGCAGTTCCGGGACAGGGGGCAATCAGCCCCAGCATTTT. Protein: CASSSGTGGNQPQHF.